This T cell receptor (beta chain) was profiled in a study of T cells after yellow fever vaccination (dated by TCRdb to the late 2010s). Background on the whole study: The SMART-Seq v4 Ultra Low Input RNA kit was used to prepare libraries from fractions with low cell numbers. Bulk TCR alpha and beta repertoires were sequenced longitudinally to track T-cell clones before and after primary and booster YFV17D yellow fever vaccination. Two healthy male donors made up the cohort, one aged 18 to 29 years and the other aged 30 to 40 years. Blood samples were taken at several timepoints before and after primary and secondary immunization, and bulk PBMC replicates and cell subsets were isolated. Broader findings and caveats from the paper: The secondary T-cell response was found to be weaker but faster than the primary response, with a peak reached on day 5 rather than on day 15. A small share of clonotypes occurred in both CD4 and CD8 compartments, likely arising from convergent recombination. FACS-sorted repertoires could contain abundant contaminating clonotypes from the bulk population, so computational filtering was required. Because only a couple of donors were included in the study, the extent to which the findings can be generalized is limited. After the booster, most of the clones that had expanded following primary vaccination were detected again (96% of CD4 and 80% to 90% of CD8), which suggests that memory was broadly maintained.

Sample treatment or condition, as interpreted from the label and publication: live attenuated yellow fever vaccine strain. At each blood-draw timepoint, two biological replicates of bulk PBMCs were obtained. PBMCs were isolated from peripheral blood using a standard Ficoll-Paque protocol. TriZol was used to extract RNA from bulk PBMCs, from CD4 and CD8 fractions, and from dextramer-positive and dextramer-negative fractions. This clonotype was seen many times. Its antigen is currently not known. Base quality data are lacking; no much larger clone is found one base away. The CDR3 runs 16 amino acids, cysteine and phenylalanine included. The retained sequence is limited to the CDR3, 48 bases, with the frame set at the first base. Trimming takes 0 bases from V and 4 bases from J, and the germline ends sit 16 bases apart. CDR1 is given as SGHRS and CDR2 as YFSETQ, both from the germline V gene. Sequencing was carried out with an Illumina NovaSeq 6000. TCR cDNA was made using 5'RACE template switching, a step that added a universal primer site and unique molecular identifiers. cDNA synthesis was primed from both the TCR alpha and TCR beta constant segments. Libraries were amplified in two PCR steps, with sample barcodes and sequencing adapters added in the second step. Sequencing of libraries was performed on Illumina HiSeq 2500 (2x100 bp) or NovaSeq (2x150 bp). Per the source publication's procedure: MIGEC was used to demultiplex reads and collapse the reads into UMI consensus sequences, and MiXCR was used for V(D)J alignment. Clonotypes responding to the vaccine were identified with edgeR on replicate PBMC samples, with the criteria of FDR below 0.01 and a log2 fold change above 5 up to day 15. Bulk clonotypes were assigned CD4 or CD8 identity according to which sequenced CD4 or CD8 repertoire held them at higher abundance. The public reads were quality trimmed at Q25 with fastp and then assembled into clones with MiXCR by TCRdb, keeping productive beta chains. All rows with the same CDR3 protein become a single entry with the most common DNA and genes. The V and J calls come from TCRdb's annotation, not from the publication. Across this sample there are hundreds of thousands of distinct CDR3 sequences, with 3% to 4.5% seen only once. The ten largest account for around a quarter of the sample.

The V gene is TRBV5-1 and the J gene is TRBJ2-5; the D region may be TRBD1 or TRBD2, each matching 7 bases equally. The TCR was taken from a man aged 18 to 30 who received the YFV17D yellow fever vaccine. The sample in question was PBMCs, obtained on the day of the yellow fever booster vaccination. CDR3 sequence: CASSLDRGGFGETQYF. The sequence in DNA is TGCGCCAGCAGCTTGGACAGGGGAGGGTTTGGAGAGACCCAGTACTTC.